This T cell receptor (beta chain) was observed in a study of regulatory T cells in long-lasting Graves disease. General study results and limits: TCR diversity in persistent Graves' patients was below that of newly diagnosed ones.

Construction of the TCR beta libraries employed iRepertoire HTBI primers in conjunction with Arm-PCR of CDR3 regions. MiXCR, applied by TCRdb to the multiplex PCR reads, yields one record per CDR3 protein. The sample has 400,000 to 450,000 distinct CDR3 sequences, under 15% seen once. This clonotype was counted a few times. Its target is not known. This sample's time point: newly diagnosed GD, antithyroid drugs for less than 3 months. After RNA was extracted from PBMCs, the TCR library was made from it. These data were also reused for a study on T cells in Graves' hyperthyroidism and ophthalmopathy. That report adds: The HTBI set primed first-round TCR CDR3 RT-PCR.

The sample here was peripheral blood mononuclear cells (PBMCs), taken at new diagnosis, from a patient treated with antithyroid drugs. The origin of this receptor is a young woman with Graves disease.

The CDR3 DNA sequence: TGCAGTGCTCCCCTGACGGGTTGGGGGCGGGATAGCAATCAGCCCCAGCATTTT. This encodes CSAPLTGWGRDSNQPQHF. The chain uses TRBV20-1 and TRBJ1-5, with a tentative D call TRBD1 (6 bases). Germline V lookup: CDR1 DFQATT, CDR2 SNEGSKA (reference sequence). This CDR3 region has 18 residues. V dropped 5 bases and J dropped 0 bases, with 23 bases sitting between them.